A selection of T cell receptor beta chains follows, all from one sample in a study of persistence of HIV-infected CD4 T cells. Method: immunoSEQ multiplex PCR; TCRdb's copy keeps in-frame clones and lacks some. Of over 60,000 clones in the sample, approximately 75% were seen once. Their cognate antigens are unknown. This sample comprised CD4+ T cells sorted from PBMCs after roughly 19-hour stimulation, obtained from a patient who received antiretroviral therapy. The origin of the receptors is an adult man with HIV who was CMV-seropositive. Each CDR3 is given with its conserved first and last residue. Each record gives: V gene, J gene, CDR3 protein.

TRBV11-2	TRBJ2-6	CASSLQSGANVLTF
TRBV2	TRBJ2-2	CASSRDRGGTGELFF
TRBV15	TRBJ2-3	CATSRDVTSVDTQYF
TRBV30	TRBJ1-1	CAWSGRGGMNTEAFF
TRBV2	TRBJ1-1	CASLDRVSTEAFF
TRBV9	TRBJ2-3	CASSVGGLFTDTQYF
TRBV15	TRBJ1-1	CATSRGGGTSTEAFF
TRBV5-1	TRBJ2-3	CASSLDEGYTDTQYF
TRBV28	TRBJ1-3	CASSLIKGKISGNTIYF
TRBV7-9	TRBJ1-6	CASSSRSGGSYNSPLHF
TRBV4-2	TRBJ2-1	CASSPPGLASNEQFF
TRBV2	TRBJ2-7	CASSLTGGKDEQYF
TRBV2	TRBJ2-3	CASGPSGDTQYF
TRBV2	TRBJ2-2	CASSPSDPGELFF
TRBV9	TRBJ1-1	CASSVMGESRTEAFF
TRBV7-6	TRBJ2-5	CASSLKGGLRETQYF
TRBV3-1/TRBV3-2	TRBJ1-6	CASRAGSYNSPLHF
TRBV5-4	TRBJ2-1	CASSMPGPIKHNEQFF
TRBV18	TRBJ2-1	CASSPLRDGNEQFF
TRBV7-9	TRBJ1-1	CASSLGGLGTEAFF
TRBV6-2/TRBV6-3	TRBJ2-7	CASSYSPRGSYEQYF
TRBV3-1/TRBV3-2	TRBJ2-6	CASSPHRAGANVLTF
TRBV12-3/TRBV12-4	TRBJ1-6	CASSREGDSPLHF
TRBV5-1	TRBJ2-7	CASSLKGGSEQYF
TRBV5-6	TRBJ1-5	CASSQGPTKTQHF
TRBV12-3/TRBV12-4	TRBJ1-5	CASSSLLNQPQHF
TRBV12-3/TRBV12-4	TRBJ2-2	CASSPRSTGELFF
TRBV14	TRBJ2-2	CASSYRAVRAGELFF
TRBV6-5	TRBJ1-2	CASSHRDRSYGYTF
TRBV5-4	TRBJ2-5	CASSLDRKTETQYF
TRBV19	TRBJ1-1	CASSNSERMNTEAFF
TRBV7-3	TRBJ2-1	CASSSGDEQFF
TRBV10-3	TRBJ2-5	CAISEDPSGRGETQYF
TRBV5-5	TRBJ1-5	CASSFGQGVDQPQHF
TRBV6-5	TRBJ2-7	CASSWSGQESYEQYF
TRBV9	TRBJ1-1	CASSLTSSTEAFF
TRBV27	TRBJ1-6	CASSDPTGSSPLHF
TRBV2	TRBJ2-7	CASSEDTIYEQYF
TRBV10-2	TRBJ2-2	CATKGVRGELFF
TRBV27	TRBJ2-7	CASRGLTGLYEQYF
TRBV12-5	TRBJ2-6	CASGLARGSSGANVLTF
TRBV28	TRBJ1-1	CASIPRGIGEAFF
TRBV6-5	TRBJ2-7	CATGGDRASYEQYF
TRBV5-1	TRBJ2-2	CASSLQGGTGELFF
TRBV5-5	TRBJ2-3	CASSARQGRTEDTQYF